This T cell receptor beta chain was captured by sequencing in a study of T cells in Graves' hyperthyroidism and ophthalmopathy. V was trimmed by 4 bases and J by 4 bases, leaving 13 bases between them. The germline gives CDR1 SQVTM, CDR2 ANQGSEA. This CDR3 is built from 13 residues. Every diagnosis used clinical symptoms, serum thyroxine and TRAb, thyroid ultrasound and orbital computed tomography. PBMCs were collected from an approximately 10 ml volume of fresh peripheral blood. The CDR3 regions of TCR beta were amplified from RNA transcripts. TCR CDR3 underwent first-round RT-PCR with the HTBI primer set. TCRdb redid the calling of the multiplex PCR reads with MiXCR, one entry per CDR3 protein. Of 500,000 to 650,000 distinct CDR3 sequences listed, roughly 15% were seen once; the top ten hold 9.5% to 15%. Study-wide results and caveats: Most clonotypes expanded in the thyroid (above 0.001) were also present in blood.

This clonotype has at least ten counts. Its cognate antigen is unknown. This TCR was sampled from a woman between 45 and 60 years old with Graves' ophthalmopathy. Sequences were obtained from blood. The genes are TRBV29-1 and TRBJ1-2; the D gene is possibly TRBD1 (5 bases). The CDR3 protein is CSVAGRVSYGYTF. CDR3 DNA: TGCAGCGTTGCGGGCAGGGTTTCCTATGGCTACACCTTC.